This is a list of T cell receptor beta chains from one sample in a study of Ad26.COV2.S vaccination and SARS-CoV-2 variants. The repertoire was sequenced with immunoSEQ multiplex PCR; TCRdb's copy has only in-frame clones and lacks some. The data contain a few hundred thousand clones, over 75% of them singletons. The sequencing here drew on peripheral blood, taken in a trial of Ad26.COV2.S vaccine versus placebo. The receptor source for this set is a person between 18 and 65 years old who received the Ad26.COV2.S COVID-19 vaccine or a placebo. Each CDR3 is given with its conserved first and last residue. The D gene is left open where the match is weak. The size entry is marked missing in some rows and otherwise reads once, few, many or a size class.

DNA	CDR3	length	V	D	J	size
TGTGCCAGCAGGACCGGGGGGGCGCCCACTGAAGCTTTCTTT	CASRTGGAPTEAFF	14	TRBV5-5	-	TRBJ1-1	-
TGTGCCAGCAGCCGCGCCGGGACAGGGCTGGATGAGCAGTACTTC	CASSRAGTGLDEQYF	15	TRBV7-8	TRBD1	TRBJ2-7	-
TGTGCCAGCGAGAGAACAGGCACCGGGGAGCTGTTTTTT	CASERTGTGELFF	13	TRBV11-3	-	TRBJ2-2	once
TGTGCCAGCAGCCCATCCCGACAGGGGGTTTCCAATGAGCAGTTCTTC	CASSPSRQGVSNEQFF	16	TRBV7-9	TRBD1	TRBJ2-1	once
TGTGCCAGTAGTCCCCGAGGGGGGACCGCCGAATACGAGCAGTACTTC	CASSPRGGTAEYEQYF	16	TRBV19	-	TRBJ2-7	-
TGTGCCAGCAGCAGCCGGGGCACCAACTACGAGCAGTACTTC	CASSSRGTNYEQYF	14	TRBV27	-	TRBJ2-7	-
TGTGCCAGCAGTTTATCGACAGAGCAAGGGCAGTACTTC	CASSLSTEQGQYF	13	TRBV12-3/TRBV12-4	-	TRBJ2-7	few
TGTGCTAGCAGCTATGACTCCCGGGGGGAGCAGTTCTTC	CASSYDSRGEQFF	13	TRBV7-7	-	TRBJ2-1	-
TGTGCCAGCAGCCCAACAGCAACTAATGAAAAACTGTTTTTT	CASSPTATNEKLFF	14	TRBV6-5	-	TRBJ1-4	-
TGTGCCATCAGGGGGGACAGGGGGTCGGAGACCCAGTACTTC	CAIRGDRGSETQYF	14	TRBV10-3	TRBD1	TRBJ2-5	-
TGTGCCAGCAGCTTGACCGGGACAGCCTTCTCCTACGAGCAGTACTTC	CASSLTGTAFSYEQYF	16	TRBV7-9	TRBD1	TRBJ2-7	-
TGTGCCAGCAGCTTAGATCGGGCGGGGGCTATCACAGATACGCAGTATTTT	CASSLDRAGAITDTQYF	17	TRBV11-2	-	TRBJ2-3	-
TGTGCCAGCATGCAAGGATACTCGAACACTGAAGCTTTCTTT	CASMQGYSNTEAFF	14	TRBV6-5	-	TRBJ1-1	-
TGTGCCACCAGCAGGGACAGGGAGGGAAATCAGCCCCAGCATTTT	CATSRDREGNQPQHF	15	TRBV15	TRBD1	TRBJ1-5	few
TGTGCCAGCAGCTCCCTACAGGGCGATCTCGGTTCACCCCTCCACTTT	CASSSLQGDLGSPLHF	16	TRBV5-6	-	TRBJ1-6	-
TGTGCCAGCTCACCTCGGACAGGGGGCGGCAACACTGAAGCTTTCTTT	CASSPRTGGGNTEAFF	16	TRBV18	TRBD1	TRBJ1-1	-
TGTGCCGCCTCAGGAGGGGTTACTGAAGCTTTCTTT	CAASGGVTEAFF	12	TRBV19	-	TRBJ1-1	-
TGCGCCAGCAGCCAAGCCTTGGGAACAGGGCGAAGGGGTGAGCAGTACTTC	CASSQALGTGRRGEQYF	17	TRBV4-3	-	TRBJ2-7	once
TGTGCCAGCAGTGGCTCAGGGTACGCGAACACCGGGGAGCTGTTTTTT	CASSGSGYANTGELFF	16	TRBV25-1	-	TRBJ2-2	-
TGTGCCAGCAGCGCGCGACAGGGGGAAGGCTACACCTTC	CASSARQGEGYTF	13	TRBV7-9	TRBD1	TRBJ1-2	-
TGTGCCAGCAGCCCTACAGGGCTCGGGGCTTTCTTT	CASSPTGLGAFF	12	TRBV11-1	-	TRBJ1-1	-
TGTGCCAGCAGTTCCGGGACAGGGGTTCAGCCCCAGCATTTT	CASSSGTGVQPQHF	14	TRBV6-5	TRBD1	TRBJ1-5	-
TGTGCCAGCAGTTTAACCCCAACGGCCGATACGCAGTATTTT	CASSLTPTADTQYF	14	TRBV27	-	TRBJ2-3	-
TGTGCCAGCAGCTTAATACATGGGATCTCCTACGAGCAGTACTTC	CASSLIHGISYEQYF	15	TRBV5-8	-	TRBJ2-7	-
TGTGCCAGCAGCTCGGCGACAGGGGCTGGAAACACCATATATTTT	CASSSATGAGNTIYF	15	TRBV7-2	TRBD1	TRBJ1-3	-
TGTGCCAGCAGCTCATCGATCCTACCCTACGAGCAGTACTTC	CASSSSILPYEQYF	14	TRBV7-9	-	TRBJ2-7	-
TGTGCCAGCAGCCGCGGTGCGGGGGCAGGTTCGGGGGAGCTGTTTTTT	CASSRGAGAGSGELFF	16	TRBV7-3	-	TRBJ2-2	-
TGCGCCAGCAGCGGGCCCCTGGACAGGGGAAACTTTCTGTACCAAGAGACCCAGTACTTC	CASSGPLDRGNFLYQETQYF	20	TRBV5-1	TRBD1	TRBJ2-5	-
TGTGCCACCAACAACCTTCGGGGGAGAGGTCAGCCCCAGCATTTT	CATNNLRGRGQPQHF	15	TRBV15	-	TRBJ1-5	-
TGTGCCAGCAGCGTAGGCCCAGGGTCCTACGAGCAGTACTTC	CASSVGPGSYEQYF	14	TRBV9	-	TRBJ2-7	-
TGTGCCAGCACACCAAGACAGCTCACAGATACGCAGTATTTT	CASTPRQLTDTQYF	14	TRBV27	-	TRBJ2-3	-
TGCGCCAGCAGCGCGGGACACGGAAACACCGGGGAGCTGTTTTTT	CASSAGHGNTGELFF	15	TRBV5-1	-	TRBJ2-2	-
TGCAGTGCTAGACAGGGAAACACCATATATTTT	CSARQGNTIYF	11	TRBV20-1	-	TRBJ1-3	-
TGTGCCAGCAGCGCAGGGGACTGGAGGGAAACTGGAAACACCATATATTTT	CASSAGDWRETGNTIYF	17	TRBV9	-	TRBJ1-3	-
TGTGCCAGCAGCCCGGACAGGGGGCTCACTGAAGCTTTCTTT	CASSPDRGLTEAFF	14	TRBV14	TRBD1	TRBJ1-1	few
TGTGCCAGCAGCAGGGACCTCTCGGGCTTCTACGAGCAGTACTTC	CASSRDLSGFYEQYF	15	TRBV11-2	-	TRBJ2-7	once
TGTGCCAGCAGCCAAGGGGTGAACACTGAAGCTTTCTTT	CASSQGVNTEAFF	13	TRBV3-1/TRBV3-2	-	TRBJ1-1	-
TGTGCCAGCAGCTGGACTGTATTCAATGAGCAGTTCTTC	CASSWTVFNEQFF	13	TRBV7-2	-	TRBJ2-1	-
TGCAGCGTTGGACAGCCTTTTAACTATGGCTACACCTTC	CSVGQPFNYGYTF	13	TRBV29-1	-	TRBJ1-2	once
TGTGCCAGCAGCACATCGACAGCTGGGGCCAACGTCCTGACTTTC	CASSTSTAGANVLTF	15	TRBV9	-	TRBJ2-6	-
TGTGCCAGCAGTTCCGTTCTGGGAGCCAACTATGGCTACACCTTC	CASSSVLGANYGYTF	15	TRBV6-5	-	TRBJ1-2	-
TGTGCCAGCAGTGGGACACCAAAGGATACGCAGTATTTT	CASSGTPKDTQYF	13	TRBV6-2/TRBV6-3	-	TRBJ2-3	-
TGCGCCAGCAGCGCCGGGGGCTACGAGCAGTACTTC	CASSAGGYEQYF	12	TRBV5-1	-	TRBJ2-7	-
TGTGCCTGGAGTGGTGACTCCGGGCCCCAAGAGACCCAGTACTTC	CAWSGDSGPQETQYF	15	TRBV30	-	TRBJ2-5	-
TGTGCAAGTAGTATGGACTGGGGTACTAATGAAAAACTGTTTTTT	CASSMDWGTNEKLFF	15	TRBV19	-	TRBJ1-4	-
TGTGCCAGCAGCTCCGGTTCTGACGAGCAGTACTTC	CASSSGSDEQYF	12	TRBV9	-	TRBJ2-7	-
TGTGCCAGCTCACCCCGAGGCGGGGAGACTGAAGCTTTCTTT	CASSPRGGETEAFF	14	TRBV18	-	TRBJ1-1	-
TGCGCCAGCAGTCAATCGGACAGTAGTTTTGAGGGGGAACTGTTTTTT	CASSQSDSSFEGELFF	16	TRBV23-1	-	TRBJ1-4	once
TGTGCCAGCAACACAATTAAGGACAAGTATGAAAAACTGTTTTTT	CASNTIKDKYEKLFF	15	TRBV5-6	-	TRBJ1-4	-